This is a list of T cell receptor beta chains from one sample in a study of blood T cell repertoires in COVID-19. Assay: immunoSEQ multiplex PCR; the TCRdb copy retains only in-frame clones and omits some. This table holds 370,000 or so clones, approximately 77% found once. Input material: peripheral blood. These receptors all come from a human donor with acute or convalescent COVID-19. The donor label of this sample is uncertain. The CDR3 runs from the conserved cysteine through the conserved F or W. Fields, in order: V gene, clone size, D gene, J gene, CDR3 protein, CDR3 DNA. The D gene is left open where the match is weak. Clone sizes are given selectively: once, few, many, or a class where the clone is expanded.

TRBV6-1,.,.,TRBJ1-6,CASSEIARYNSPLHF,TGTGCCAGCAGTGAAATCGCCCGGTATAATTCACCCCTCCACTTT
TRBV11-3,once,TRBD1,TRBJ1-3,CASSRTGGPGNTIYF,TGTGCCAGCAGCAGGACAGGGGGCCCTGGAAACACCATATATTTT
TRBV25-1,.,.,TRBJ2-7,CASSFHQGNEQYF,TGTGCCAGCAGTTTTCATCAGGGAAACGAGCAGTACTTC
TRBV21-1,.,.,TRBJ2-3,CASSTAPPQRERLPTDTQYF,TGTGCCAGCAGCACGGCCCCCCCCCAGCGGGAACGCTTACCCACAGATACGCAGTATTTT
TRBV7-8,.,.,TRBJ1-4,CASSPRQFFNEKLFF,TGTGCCAGCAGCCCCCGACAGTTTTTTAATGAAAAACTGTTTTTT
TRBV28,.,.,TRBJ1-1,CASTRTPIEAFF,TGTGCCAGCACGCGTACTCCCATTGAAGCTTTCTTT
TRBV5-1,.,TRBD1,TRBJ1-1,CASSLVGQGFAEAFF,TGCGCCAGCAGCTTGGTAGGACAGGGGTTCGCTGAAGCTTTCTTT
TRBV6-4,.,TRBD1,TRBJ1-1,CASRGQGRSNTEAFF,TGTGCCAGCAGAGGACAGGGGCGGTCGAACACTGAAGCTTTCTTT
TRBV5-1,.,TRBD2,TRBJ2-7,CASRTGTTYEQYF,TGCGCCAGCAGAACCGGGACTACCTACGAGCAGTACTTC
TRBV29-1,.,.,TRBJ2-6,CSVGGVSGANVLTF,TGCAGCGTTGGGGGAGTTTCTGGGGCCAACGTCCTGACTTTC
TRBV6-5,.,TRBD1,TRBJ1-2,CASTKQGFNYGYTF,TGTGCCAGCACCAAACAGGGGTTCAACTATGGCTACACCTTC